One and the same sample provided the 7 T cell receptor beta chains below, sequenced in a study of cytomegalovirus exposure and HLA in healthy donors. 60 Vbeta and 13 Jbeta primers were used in PCR. Data came from immunoSEQ multiplex PCR; TCRdb stores just in-frame clones and leaves some out. Among roughly 180,000 clones, about 75% were seen once, and the ten largest hold about an eighth. Sequencing was performed on PBMCs. The receptors were sampled from a man aged 50-59 years in good health and CMV-seropositive.

The chain is built from TRBV7-2 and TRBJ2-1; 8 bases map to TRBD2. Germline CDR1 and CDR2: SGHTA and FQGNSA. V shed 2 bases, J shed 5 bases, and the junction held 8 bases outside the gene matches. This CDR3 is 16 amino acids long. The CDR3: CASSLLPGGPNNEQFF. The CDR3, as DNA: TGTGCCAGCAGCTTACTCCCGGGGGGGCCCAACAATGAGCAGTTCTTC.

The chain couples TRBV4-2 to TRBJ1-6; D may be TRBD1 (6 bases). This CDR3 spans 12 amino acids. V lost 6 bases and J 15 bases, leaving 15 bases between the germline ends. Germline V gene data show CDR1 as LGHNA and CDR2 as YNFKEQ. The CDR3 sequence: CASRQQTGDLHF. The CDR3 DNA reads TGTGCCAGCAGACAACAGACAGGCGACCTCCACTTT.

This clone was observed a handful of times. V gene TRBV6-5 combines with J gene TRBJ2-5; 9 nucleotides agree with TRBD1. After removal of 0 bases from V and 3 bases from J, the junction contained 2 bases not matched to a gene. This CDR3 has 15 amino acids. The germline gives CDR1 MNHEY, CDR2 SVGAGI. CDR3 in amino acids: CASSYSGQGKETQYF. CDR3 nucleotide sequence: TGTGCCAGCAGTTACTCGGGACAGGGAAAAGAGACCCAGTACTTC.

The gene calls are TRBV5-1 and TRBJ2-1; 7 nucleotides line up with TRBD1. With 3 bases clipped from V and 6 bases from J, the junction kept 15 bases outside the gene matches. Looked up from germline, CDR1 is SGHRS and CDR2 is YFSETQ. The CDR3 is 17 amino acids. CDR3 amino acids: CASSSTGSSVLGNEQFF. Here the CDR3 DNA reads TGCGCCAGCAGCTCGACAGGGAGCTCGGTATTGGGCAATGAGCAGTTCTTC.

This clone was found a few times. This sequence joins TRBV6-6 and TRBJ2-7, with 7 bases identical to TRBD1. CDR1 and CDR2 from the germline V gene are MNHNY and SVGAGI (reference sequence). CDR3 size: 12 residues. Trimming cost V 6 bases and J 3 bases; bases outside gene matches: 2. The chain's CDR3 is CASRRDSYEQYF. The DNA for the CDR3 is TGTGCCAGCAGACGGGACAGCTACGAGCAGTACTTC.

CDR3 loop: CASSQDRTRANSGANVLTF. The CDR3 DNA is TGCGCCAGCAGCCAAGATCGGACCAGGGCCAACTCTGGGGCCAACGTCCTGACTTTC. J is TRBJ2-6 and V is TRBV4-1; D may be TRBD1 (5 bases). The CDR3 has 19 amino acids. V was cut by 0 bases and J by 0 bases, with 15 bases left in between. CDR1 MGHRA and CDR2 YSYEKL come from the germline V gene.

V gene TRBV7-3 combines with J gene TRBJ2-7; the D gene is possibly TRBD1 (8 bases). This CDR3 has 15 amino acids. Germline-derived CDR1 and CDR2 are SGHTA and FQGTGA. Deletions cut 4 bases from V and 7 bases from J, with 20 bases between. DNA for the CDR3: TGTGCCAGCAGCTCGACAGGGGCGAGGGGGGGTGAGCAGTACTTC. Its translation: CASSSTGARGGEQYF.